This TCR beta chain originates from a study of blood T cell repertoires in COVID-19. As for the study in general: Acute and convalescent COVID-19 samples came from the United States, Italy and Spain. T cells, B-cell-depleted T cells, or PBMCs provided the cDNA or gDNA that served as material.

Germline V CDR1 and CDR2: SGHRS, YFSETQ. Trimming at V came to 1 base and at J to 7 bases, leaving 4 bases not matched to a gene. The CDR3 spans 13 residues. In the original workflow: From reference gene primer amplification, estimates of nucleated cell counts were derived. Some clones are missing from TCRdb's copy, which holds only in-frame ones; the method was immunoSEQ multiplex PCR. The D gene and trimming were derived from the DNA, and the V and J assignments and clone size from that table. The sample carries some 190,000 clones, over 70% recorded once. The sample was peripheral blood. This sequence joins TRBV5-1 and TRBJ1-2; 7 positions match TRBD1. The sequence was obtained from a man aged 60-69 years with acute or convalescent COVID-19. The DNA of the CDR3 is TGCGCCAGCAGCTTGTGGCCAGGGGGTGGCTACACCTTC. It codes for CASSLWPGGGYTF.